This TCR beta chain comes out of a study of blood T cell repertoires in COVID-19. Whole-study context: From the United States, Italy and Spain came samples of acute and convalescent COVID-19. PBMCs, B-cell-depleted T cells, or T cells provided the cDNA or gDNA that made up the material.

The assay was immunoSEQ multiplex PCR, and TCRdb's table has in-frame clones only and misses some. The table records some 280,000 clones, under 90% of them present only once. Deletions cut 5 bases from V and 7 bases from J, with 22 bases between. This CDR3 region has 16 residues. Germline V CDR1 and CDR2: LNHNV, YYDKDF (reference sequence). The origin of this receptor is a woman between 40 and 50 years old who had recovered from COVID-19. Material: peripheral blood. V gene TRBV15 combines with J gene TRBJ2-3; D is possibly TRBD2 (6 bases). CDR3 sequence (DNA): TGTGCCACCAGCCACGACCCCGACTGGGGGGATAATACGCAGTATTTT. This sequence encodes CATSHDPDWGDNTQYF.